These 23 T cell receptor beta chains were all obtained from the same sample, sequenced in a study of T cell changes during pregnancy in multiple sclerosis. Only in-frame clones appear in the TCRdb table, and some are missing; sequencing was by immunoSEQ multiplex PCR. In the table there are tens of thousands of clones, almost 90% of which are singletons. Sequencing used peripheral blood, obtained in the first trimester of pregnancy. Receptors were obtained from a female donor in good health, enrolled as a control in a pregnancy study.

This clone appeared once. The genes are TRBV28 and TRBJ1-5, with 11 nucleotides matching TRBD1. After removal of 5 bases from V and 0 bases from J, the junction contained 9 bases not matched to a gene. CDR3 size: 18 residues. Per the germline V gene, CDR1 is MDHEN and CDR2 is SYDVKM. The CDR3 DNA is TGTGCCAGCAGTACACCGGGACAGGGGGGGGGTAGCAATCAGCCCCAGCATTTT. It codes for CASSTPGQGGGSNQPQHF.

This chain links TRBV6-5 with TRBJ2-5; maybe TRBD1 (5 bases). Germline CDR1 and CDR2: MNHEY and SVGAGI. Trimming removed 6 bases at V and 2 bases at J, with 10 bases between. The CDR3 sequence is 13 residues long. This chain's CDR3 is CASSTGRQETQYF. For the CDR3, the DNA is TGTGCCAGCAGCACAGGAAGGCAAGAGACCCAGTACTTC.

This clone showed up just once. The junction departs from the called germline gene at one end, perhaps through a read error. This chain uses TRBV6-4 with TRBJ2-7; D is uncertain. Germline V lookup: CDR1 MRHNA, CDR2 SNTAGT. This CDR3 contains 11 residues. The CDR3 protein is CASTRRLRFRF. The CDR3 nucleotides are TGTGCCAGCACGCGGCGACTCCGTTTTAGGTTC.

The rearrangement joins TRBV13 to TRBJ2-3; 10 bases map to TRBD2. Looked up from germline, CDR1 is PRHDT and CDR2 is FYEKMQ (reference sequence). This CDR3 comprises 16 residues. Unmatched junction bases numbered 2, after V lost 2 bases and J lost 0 bases. For the CDR3, the DNA is TGTGCCAGCAGCTTATCGACTAGCGGGAGCACAGATACGCAGTATTTT. It translates to CASSLSTSGSTDTQYF. The variable domain in full, completed from reference TRBV13 and TRBJ2-3, reads AAGVIQSPRHLIKEKRETATLKCYPIPRHDTVYWYQQGPGQDPQFLISFYEKMQSDKGSIPDRFSAQQFSDYHSELNMSSLELGDSALYFCASSLSTSGSTDTQYFGPGTRLTVL.

The genes are TRBV7-9 and TRBJ1-2, with D perhaps matching TRBD1 (6 bases). This CDR3 is built from 15 residues. Germline CDR1 and CDR2: SEHNR and FQNEAQ (reference sequence). The germline V and J ends were trimmed by 4 bases and 4 bases, with 16 bases remaining between them. CDR3 in DNA: TGTGCCAGCAGCTCGGACGGACAGCGCTCCTATGGCTACACCTTC. Translation: CASSSDGQRSYGYTF.

This clone appeared a few times. The rearrangement joins TRBV4-2 to TRBJ2-5; TRBD2 might be the D (6 bases). V was trimmed by 0 bases and J by 4 bases, leaving 15 bases between them. Germline loops: CDR1 LGHNA, CDR2 YNFKEQ. The CDR3 spans 16 residues. This CDR3 is CASSQEAGSGVETQYF. CDR3 in DNA: TGTGCCAGCAGCCAAGAGGCGGGGAGCGGCGTAGAGACCCAGTACTTC.

The CDR3 here is CAWGTGGGTGELFF. Written as DNA, the CDR3 is TGTGCCTGGGGAACAGGGGGGGGCACCGGGGAGCTGTTTTTT. The chain joins TRBV30 to TRBJ2-2, with TRBD1 as a possible D gene (8 bases). This CDR3 is built from 14 residues. Deletions cut 5 bases from V and 4 bases from J, with 14 bases between. CDR1 is GTSNPN, CDR2 SVGIG, per germline (reference sequence).

This clone was observed a handful of times. The chain employs TRBV25-1 and TRBJ1-5, with 9 positions matching TRBD1. The CDR3 is 17 amino acids. Germline V gives CDR1 MGHDK, CDR2 SYGVNS. Trimming cost V 0 bases and J 4 bases; bases outside gene matches: 7. The CDR3 here is CASSEYGTGTGNQPQHF. CDR3 nucleotides: TGTGCCAGCAGTGAATACGGGACCGGGACAGGGAATCAGCCCCAGCATTTT.

This clone was counted once. The J gene is TRBJ2-1, the V gene TRBV6-1, with 10 bases lining up with TRBD1. The CDR3 has 15 residues. Germline CDR1 MNHNS, CDR2 SASEGT. V gave up 6 bases and J gave up 10 bases; unmatched junction bases: 12. The CDR3 is CASRGQGELVWEQFF. CDR3 coding DNA: TGTGCCAGCAGAGGACAGGGGGAATTAGTATGGGAGCAGTTCTTC.

This clone was observed a handful of times. This chain connects TRBV19 to TRBJ2-2, with 8 bases that match TRBD1. V dropped 5 bases and J dropped 7; count of bases not matched to a gene: 9. Germline values: CDR1 LNHDA, CDR2 SQIVND (reference sequence). This CDR3 is 15 amino acids long. CDR3 residues: CASSAPTGVDGELFF. The CDR3 region has the DNA TGTGCCAGTAGTGCCCCGACAGGGGTGGACGGGGAGCTGTTTTTT.

The chain employs TRBV19 and TRBJ2-7, with 9 bases matching TRBD2. This CDR3 has 16 amino acids. The trim removed 5 bases at V and 2 bases at J, leaving 10 bases unmatched. Germline loops: CDR1 LNHDA, CDR2 SQIVND (reference sequence). The CDR3 loop is CASSPAGRGGTYEQYF. The CDR3 region has the DNA TGTGCCAGTAGTCCCGCCGGGCGGGGGGGCACCTACGAGCAGTACTTC.

The chain has TRBV5-1 and TRBJ2-3, with 12 bases matching TRBD2. V lost 3 bases, J lost 1 base, and 6 bases stayed unmatched. The CDR3 runs to 17 residues. Per the germline V gene, CDR1 is SGHRS and CDR2 is YFSETQ. CDR3 sequence reads: CASSSSSGGAGTDTQYF. The CDR3 coding sequence is TGCGCCAGCAGCTCCTCTAGCGGGGGGGCCGGCACAGATACGCAGTATTTT.

In nucleotides, the CDR3 is TGCGCCAGCAGCTCAAGCAGGCCGATGGGAGGGGATGATGAAAAACTGTTTTTT. Translated, it gives CASSSSRPMGGDDEKLFF. This rearrangement joins TRBV5-1 to TRBJ1-4; D possibly corresponds to TRBD1 (5 bases). V shed 3 bases and J shed 6 bases, with 24 bases lying between them. The CDR3 has 18 residues. CDR1 SGHRS and CDR2 YFSETQ come from the germline V gene.

The chain joins TRBV5-6 to TRBJ1-4; 7 nucleotides agree with TRBD1. CDR1 is SGHDT and CDR2 is YYEEEE in the germline V gene. V was pared by 0 bases and J by 4 bases, with 3 bases of the junction left unmatched. CDR3 length equals 15 residues. The DNA for the CDR3 is TGTGCCAGCAGCTTGGGACAGGGAGGTAATGAAAAACTGTTTTTT. This codes for CASSLGQGGNEKLFF.

The chain employs TRBV10-1 and TRBJ2-7; 10 nucleotides line up with TRBD2. The length of the CDR3 is 14 residues. The trim removed 5 bases at V and 6 bases at J, leaving 7 bases unmatched. The V gene's germline CDR1 is WNHNN and CDR2 SYGVQD (reference sequence). In DNA form, the CDR3 reads TGCGCCAGCAGTACCGGGACTAGCGTCGGCGAGCAGTACTTC. Protein product: CASSTGTSVGEQYF.

J is TRBJ2-1 and V is TRBV10-1, with 13 bases identical to TRBD2. The V segment lost 2 bases and the J segment 10 bases; nucleotides outside the gene matches: 11. This CDR3 comprises 17 residues. Per the germline V gene, CDR1 is WNHNN and CDR2 is SYGVQD (reference sequence). The CDR3 DNA reads as TGCGCCAGCAGTGAGCCCGGGACTAGCGGGGCACTAGGGGAGCAGTTCTTC. It translates to CASSEPGTSGALGEQFF.

The chain combines TRBV13 with TRBJ2-1, with 14 bases lining up with TRBD2. The CDR3 runs to 16 residues. Germline CDR1 and CDR2: PRHDT and FYEKMQ (reference sequence). Unmatched junction bases numbered 4, after V lost 5 bases and J lost 4 bases. In DNA, the CDR3 is TGTGCCAGCAGCCGTAGACTAGCGGGAGGGTACAATGAGCAGTTCTTC. Encoded protein: CASSRRLAGGYNEQFF.

The rearrangement joins TRBV27 to TRBJ1-3, with D tentatively TRBD1 (5 bases). CDR3 length: 15 residues. Looked up from germline, CDR1 is MNHEY and CDR2 is SMNVEV (reference sequence). The V end lost 1 base, the J end lost 2 bases, and 9 bases lay between the germline ends. CDR3: CASSLYGATGNTIYF. Written as DNA, the CDR3 is TGTGCCAGCAGTTTATATGGGGCTACTGGAAACACCATATATTTT.

The CDR3 protein is CASSLSVVGTGGHEQYF. CDR3 coding DNA: TGTGCCAGCAGTTTATCCGTTGTTGGGACAGGGGGCCACGAGCAGTACTTC. This chain uses TRBV28 with TRBJ2-7, with TRBD1 identical over 12 bases. The V segment lost 1 base and the J segment 5 bases; nucleotides outside the gene matches: 9. Germline values: CDR1 MDHEN, CDR2 SYDVKM. The CDR3 covers 17 residues.

The V gene is TRBV6-5, the J gene TRBJ2-7; 9 bases are shared with TRBD2. From germline, CDR1 is MNHEY and CDR2 SVGAGI. Trimming took 7 bases from V and 3 from J; bases not matched to a gene: 4. The CDR3 covers 13 residues. The CDR3: CASTLAGSYEQYF. In DNA, the CDR3 is TGTGCCAGCACCCTAGCGGGAAGCTACGAGCAGTACTTC.

The chain combines TRBV5-1 with TRBJ2-3; D is possibly TRBD2 (6 bases). CDR3 size: 16 residues. Trimming took 7 bases from V and 0 from J, leaving 18 bases between them. Germline V CDR1 and CDR2: SGHRS, YFSETQ. The CDR3 here is CASASGGAASTDTQYF. DNA of the CDR3: TGCGCCAGCGCGTCCGGAGGGGCGGCCAGCACAGATACGCAGTATTTT.

This chain connects TRBV7-3 to TRBJ2-3; 13 bases are shared with TRBD2. Per the germline V gene, CDR1 is SGHTA and CDR2 is FQGTGA. Losses at the gene ends were 5 bases for V and 2 bases for J; bases not matched to a gene: 4. The length of the CDR3 is 16 residues. CDR3 bases: TGTGCCAGCAGCACCGGGACTAGCGGGGTCACAGATACGCAGTATTTT. Translated: CASSTGTSGVTDTQYF.

The V and J genes are TRBV11-3 and TRBJ2-3; 11 bases match TRBD2. The CDR3 runs 16 residues. The V and J ends lost 4 bases and 2 bases, in that order; junction bases with no gene match: 5. In germline, CDR1 is SGHNT, CDR2 YENEEA. The CDR3 loop is CASSSGTSGVTDTQYF. As DNA, the CDR3 is TGTGCCAGCAGCTCAGGGACTAGCGGAGTCACAGATACGCAGTATTTT.